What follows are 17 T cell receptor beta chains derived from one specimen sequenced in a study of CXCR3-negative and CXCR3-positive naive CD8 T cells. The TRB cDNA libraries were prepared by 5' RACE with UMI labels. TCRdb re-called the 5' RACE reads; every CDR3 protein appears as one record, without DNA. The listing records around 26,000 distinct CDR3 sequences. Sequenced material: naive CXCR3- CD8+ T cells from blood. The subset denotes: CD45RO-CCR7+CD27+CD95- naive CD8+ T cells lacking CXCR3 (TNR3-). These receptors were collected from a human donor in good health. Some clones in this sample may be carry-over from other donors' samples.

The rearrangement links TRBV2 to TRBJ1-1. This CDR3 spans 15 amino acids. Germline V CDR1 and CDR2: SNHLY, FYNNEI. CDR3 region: CASSEGLATDTEAFF.

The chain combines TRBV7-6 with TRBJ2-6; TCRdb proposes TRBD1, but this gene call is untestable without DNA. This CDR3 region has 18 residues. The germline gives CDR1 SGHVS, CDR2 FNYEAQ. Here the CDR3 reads CASSLRQGADSGANALTF.

CDR3 sequence: CSARDSLAGGPSTDTQYF. The genes are TRBV20-1 and TRBJ2-3; TCRdb's assignment of TRBD1 cannot be checked, as there is no DNA. The CDR3 covers 18 residues. The germline V gene has CDR1 DFQATT and CDR2 SNEGSKA (reference sequence).

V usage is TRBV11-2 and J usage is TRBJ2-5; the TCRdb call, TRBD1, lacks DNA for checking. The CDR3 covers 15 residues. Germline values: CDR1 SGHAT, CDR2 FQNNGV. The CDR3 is CASSLWQGAGETQYF.

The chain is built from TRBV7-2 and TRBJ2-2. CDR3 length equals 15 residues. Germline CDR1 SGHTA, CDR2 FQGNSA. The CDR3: CASSLDLGDTGELFF.

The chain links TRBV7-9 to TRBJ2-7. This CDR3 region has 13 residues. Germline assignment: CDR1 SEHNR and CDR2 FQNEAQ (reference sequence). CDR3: CASSFFEYYEQYF.

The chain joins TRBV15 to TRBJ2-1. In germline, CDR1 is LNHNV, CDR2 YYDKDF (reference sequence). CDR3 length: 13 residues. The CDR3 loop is CATSRDRVNEQFF. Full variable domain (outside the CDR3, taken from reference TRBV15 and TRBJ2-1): DAMVIQNPRYQVTQFGKPVTLSCSQTLNHNVMYWYQQKSSQAPKLLFHYYDKDFNNEADTPDNFQSRRPNTSFCFLDIRSPGLGDTAMYLCATSRDRVNEQFFGPGTRLTVL.

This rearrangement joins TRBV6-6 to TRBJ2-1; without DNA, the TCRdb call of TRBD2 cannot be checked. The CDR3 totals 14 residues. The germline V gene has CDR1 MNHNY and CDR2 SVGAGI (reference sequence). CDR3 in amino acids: CASSSALAVGEQFF.

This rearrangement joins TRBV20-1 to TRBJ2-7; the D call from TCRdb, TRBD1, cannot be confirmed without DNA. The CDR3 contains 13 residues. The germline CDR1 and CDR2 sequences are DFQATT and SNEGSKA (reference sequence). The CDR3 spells CSARGTGVYEQYF.

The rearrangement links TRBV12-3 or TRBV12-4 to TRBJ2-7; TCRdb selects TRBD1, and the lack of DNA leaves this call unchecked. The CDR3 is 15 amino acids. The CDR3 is CASAPQFSGSHEQYF.

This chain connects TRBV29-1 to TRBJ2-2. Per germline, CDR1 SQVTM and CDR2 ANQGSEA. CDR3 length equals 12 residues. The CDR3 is CSVAGTTGELFF.

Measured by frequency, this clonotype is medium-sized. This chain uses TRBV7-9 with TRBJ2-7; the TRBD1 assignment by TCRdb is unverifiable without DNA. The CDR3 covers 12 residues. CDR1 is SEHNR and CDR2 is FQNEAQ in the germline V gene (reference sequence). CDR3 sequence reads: CASSQGQYEQYF.

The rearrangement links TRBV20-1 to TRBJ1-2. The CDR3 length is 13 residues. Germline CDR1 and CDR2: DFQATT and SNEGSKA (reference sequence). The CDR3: CSARRAANYGYTF.

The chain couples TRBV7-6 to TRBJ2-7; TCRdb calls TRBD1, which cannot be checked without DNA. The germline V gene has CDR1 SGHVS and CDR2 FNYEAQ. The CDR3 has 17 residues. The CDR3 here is CASSLARGQGVDYEQYF.

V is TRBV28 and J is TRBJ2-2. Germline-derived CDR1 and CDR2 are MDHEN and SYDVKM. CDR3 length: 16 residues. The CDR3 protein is CASSHVSQSFTGELFF.

The CDR3 protein is CASSSNHWTSGGIF. The chain links TRBV12-1 to TRBJ2-1; the TRBD2 assignment by TCRdb is unverifiable without DNA. TRBV12-1 is classified as a pseudogene. This CDR3 is built from 14 residues.

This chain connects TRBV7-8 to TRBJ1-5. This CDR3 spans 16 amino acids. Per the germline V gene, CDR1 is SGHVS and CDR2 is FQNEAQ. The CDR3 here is CASSLVGGVSNQPQHF.